This T cell receptor beta chain is drawn from a study of regulatory T cells in long-lasting Graves disease. This CDR3 is built from 15 residues. The ends lost 5 bases at V and 0 bases at J; junction bases unmatched: 1. CDR1 SEHNR and CDR2 FQNEAQ come from the germline V gene (reference sequence). As to time point: newly diagnosed GD, antithyroid drugs for less than 3 months. The authors made the TCR library using RNA they extracted from PBMCs. This clonotype has a count of ten or more. Assembly of TCR beta libraries relied on iRepertoire HTBI primers together with Arm-PCR of CDR3 regions. TCRdb passed the multiplex PCR reads through MiXCR, listing each CDR3 protein once. The sample shows 350,000 to 500,000 distinct CDR3 sequences, about 15% of them seen only once. The sample was also reused in another study, on T cells in Graves' hyperthyroidism and ophthalmopathy.

The clonotype originates from a young woman with Graves disease. This sample comprised peripheral blood mononuclear cells (PBMCs), obtained at new diagnosis, from a patient treated with antithyroid drugs. The chain couples TRBV7-9 to TRBJ2-3, with 11 bases matching TRBD1. The CDR3 reads CASSGQGASTDTQYF. CDR3 sequence (DNA): TGTGCCAGCAGCGGACAGGGGGCTAGCACAGATACGCAGTATTTT. Complete variable domain (other parts from reference TRBV7-9 and TRBJ2-3): DTGVSQNPRHKITKRGQNVTFRCDPISEHNRLYWYRQTLGQGPEFLTYFQNEAQLEKSRLLSDRFSAERPKGSFSTLEIQRTEQGDSAMYLCASSGQGASTDTQYFGPGTRLTVL.